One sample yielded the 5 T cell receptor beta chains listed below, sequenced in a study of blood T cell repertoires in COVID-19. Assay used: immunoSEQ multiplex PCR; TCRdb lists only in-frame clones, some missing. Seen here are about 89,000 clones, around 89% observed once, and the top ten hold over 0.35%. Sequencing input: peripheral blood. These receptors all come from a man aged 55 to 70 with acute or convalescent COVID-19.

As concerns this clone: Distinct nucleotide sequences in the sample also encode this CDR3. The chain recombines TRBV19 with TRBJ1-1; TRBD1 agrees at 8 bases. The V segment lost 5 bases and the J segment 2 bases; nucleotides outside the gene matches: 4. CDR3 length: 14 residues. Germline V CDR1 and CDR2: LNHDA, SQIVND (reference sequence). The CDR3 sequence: CASSHRGGNTEAFF. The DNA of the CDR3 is TGTGCCAGTAGTCACAGGGGGGGAAACACTGAAGCTTTCTTT.

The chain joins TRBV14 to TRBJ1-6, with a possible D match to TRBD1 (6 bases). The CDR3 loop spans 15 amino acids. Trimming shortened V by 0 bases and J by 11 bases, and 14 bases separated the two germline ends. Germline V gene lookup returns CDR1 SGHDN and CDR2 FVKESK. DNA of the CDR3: TGTGCCAGCAGCCAAGAAGGGGGTCAATTGGCACCCCTCCACTTT. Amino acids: CASSQEGGQLAPLHF.

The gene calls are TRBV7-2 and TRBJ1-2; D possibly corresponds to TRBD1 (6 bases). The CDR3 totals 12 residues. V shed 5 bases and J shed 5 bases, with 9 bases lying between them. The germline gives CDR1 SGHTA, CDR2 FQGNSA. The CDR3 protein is CASSRTEYGYTF. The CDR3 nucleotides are TGTGCCAGCAGCCGGACAGAATATGGCTACACCTTC. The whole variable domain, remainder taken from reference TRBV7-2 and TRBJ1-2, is GAGVSQSPSNKVTEKGKDVELRCDPISGHTALYWYRQSLGQGLEFLIYFQGNSAPDKSGLPSDRFSAERTGGSVSTLTIQRTQQEDSAVYLCASSRTEYGYTFGSGTRLTVV.

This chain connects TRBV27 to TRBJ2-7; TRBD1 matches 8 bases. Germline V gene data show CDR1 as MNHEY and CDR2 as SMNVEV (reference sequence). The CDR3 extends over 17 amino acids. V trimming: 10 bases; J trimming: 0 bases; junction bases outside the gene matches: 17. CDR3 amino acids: CATDRVKLQSSSYEQYF. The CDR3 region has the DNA TGTGCCACGGACAGGGTTAAGTTGCAGTCAAGCTCCTACGAGCAGTACTTC.

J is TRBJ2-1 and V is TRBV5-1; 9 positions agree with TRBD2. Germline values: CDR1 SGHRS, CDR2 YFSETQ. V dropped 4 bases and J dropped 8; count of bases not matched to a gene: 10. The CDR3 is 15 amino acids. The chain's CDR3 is CASSPSSGGLDEQFF. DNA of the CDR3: TGCGCCAGCAGCCCTTCCAGCGGGGGGTTGGATGAGCAGTTCTTC.